The clone carrying this TCR beta chain was counted between two and nine times. The record originates from a study of type 1 and type 2 diabetes patients. The PCR template was genomic DNA. Multiplex PCR with 30 forward and 13 reverse primers amplified the TCR beta CDR3. TCRdb reprocessed the multiplex PCR reads with MiXCR, giving one entry per CDR3 protein. Among around 300,000 distinct CDR3 sequences, around 47% were seen once, and the ten largest hold roughly 15%. V was shortened by 6 bases and J by 6 bases, with 7 bases between the two germline ends. CDR1 and CDR2 (germline): WSHSY, SAAADI. The CDR3 spans 11 residues.

The specimen was peripheral blood mononuclear cells (PBMCs). This chain uses TRBV10-2 with TRBJ2-3, with unresolved D. The origin of this receptor is a man aged 18 to 29 with type 2 diabetes. As DNA, the CDR3 is TGCGCCAGCAGGGGCAGCGATACGCAGTATTTT. It codes for CASRGSDTQYF.